The 22 T cell receptor beta chains below were found in one sample sequenced in a study of somatic mutations in cytotoxic T cells in rheumatoid arthritis. The method was immunoSEQ multiplex PCR; TCRdb's version includes in-frame clones alone and lacks a portion of them. The sample carries 15,000 to 20,000 clones, roughly 80% recorded once. Material for sequencing was CD8+ T cells sorted from blood. These receptors came from a woman in her fifties or sixties in good health.

The chain employs TRBV6-1 and TRBJ2-3; 9 bases fit TRBD2. The CDR3 contains 14 residues. Trimming cost V 4 bases and J 4 bases; bases outside gene matches: 3. CDR1 MNHNS and CDR2 SASEGT come from the germline V gene. The CDR3 nucleotides read TGTGCCAGCAGTGGGCGGGGGGGCCCAGATACGCAGTATTTT. Residues: CASSGRGGPDTQYF.

This clone was recorded a few times. The chain has TRBV4-1 and TRBJ2-1, with 10 bases matching TRBD1. The germline CDR1 and CDR2 sequences are MGHRA and YSYEKL. This CDR3 region has 20 residues. Trimming cost V 0 bases and J 4 bases; bases outside gene matches: 15. CDR3 coding DNA: TGCGCCAGCAGCCAAGACTATGTCGAGTGGGACAGGGGCATTTACAATGAGCAGTTCTTC. It encodes CASSQDYVEWDRGIYNEQFF.

The DNA of the CDR3 is TGTGCCAGCAGTGTTGGGGTACCTAGCTCCTACGAGCAGTACTTC. Protein: CASSVGVPSSYEQYF. The chain employs TRBV2 and TRBJ2-7; no clear D gene. The germline gives CDR1 SNHLY, CDR2 FYNNEI. Between the trimmed V and J ends, which lost 4 bases and 0 bases, there was a span of 13 bases. The CDR3 has 15 amino acids.

The rearrangement joins TRBV6-5 to TRBJ2-7; 7 bases line up with TRBD2. The CDR3 spans 16 residues. Trimming at V came to 0 bases and at J to 4 bases, leaving 9 bases not matched to a gene. In germline, CDR1 is MNHEY, CDR2 SVGAGI. The CDR3 coding sequence is TGTGCCAGCAGTTACTCGGCGGGGGAATCATCTTACGAGCAGTACTTC. This translates into CASSYSAGESSYEQYF.

CDR3 nucleotide sequence: TGTGCCAGCAGTCCCGGACAGGGGGACTACAATGAGCAGTTCTTC. Amino acid sequence: CASSPGQGDYNEQFF. The chain links TRBV27 to TRBJ2-1, with 10 positions matching TRBD1. Germline V CDR1 and CDR2: MNHEY, SMNVEV (reference sequence). This CDR3 has 15 amino acids. Trimming at V came to 5 bases and at J to 3 bases, leaving 4 bases not matched to a gene.

The rearrangement joins TRBV9 to TRBJ1-2, with TRBD1 identical over 10 bases. The CDR3 consists of 15 residues. Germline CDR1 and CDR2: SGDLS and YYNGEE. Unmatched junction bases numbered 7, after V lost 3 bases and J lost 5 bases. The CDR3 here is CASSGRTGGLYGYTF. CDR3 DNA: TGTGCCAGCAGCGGGAGGACAGGGGGACTTTATGGCTACACCTTC.

V gene TRBV6-5 combines with J gene TRBJ1-5; 7 bases agree with TRBD1. The germline gives CDR1 MNHEY, CDR2 SVGAGI. The CDR3 loop spans 16 amino acids. V lost 1 base and J lost 4; bases outside the gene matches: 7. The CDR3 spells CASSYFPGQSNQPQHF. The CDR3 DNA is TGTGCCAGCAGTTACTTCCCGGGACAGAGTAATCAGCCCCAGCATTTT.

In this sample, this clone turned up a few times. This chain connects TRBV7-9 to TRBJ2-1, with D possibly matching TRBD2 (6 bases). V shed 4 bases and J shed 4 bases, with 14 bases lying between them. The CDR3 length is 15 residues. Germline V CDR1 and CDR2: SEHNR, FQNEAQ (reference sequence). CDR3 sequence reads: CASSSLREVYNEQFF. The CDR3 nucleotides are TGTGCCAGCAGCTCGCTGCGGGAAGTATACAATGAGCAGTTCTTC.

This chain links TRBV30 with TRBJ2-1, with 10 bases lining up with TRBD2. V lost 0 bases and J lost 9; bases outside the gene matches: 5. Germline CDR1 reads GTSNPN; CDR2 reads SVGIG (reference sequence). This CDR3 has 14 amino acids. This CDR3 reads CAWSVLAGAIEQFF. CDR3 coding DNA: TGTGCCTGGAGTGTTCTAGCGGGAGCTATTGAGCAGTTCTTC. The entire variable domain, with the rest obtained from reference TRBV30 and TRBJ2-1, is as follows: SQTIHQWPATLVQPVGSPLSLECTVEGTSNPNLYWYRQAAGRGLQLLFYSVGIGQISSEVPQNLSASRPQDRQFILSSKKLLLSDSGFYLCAWSVLAGAIEQFFGPGTRLTVL.

The chain employs TRBV4-2 and TRBJ1-5; D not resolved. Per the germline V gene, CDR1 is LGHNA and CDR2 is YNFKEQ. This CDR3 comprises 16 residues. V was clipped by 0 bases and J by 1 base, with 10 bases between them. The CDR3 DNA sequence: TGTGCCAGCAGCCAAGAGTGGTCGAGGAGCAATCAGCCCCAGCATTTT. It specifies CASSQEWSRSNQPQHF.

This clone was counted a single time. This chain uses TRBV7-9 with TRBJ2-1, with unresolved D. CDR1 SEHNR and CDR2 FQNEAQ come from the germline V gene (reference sequence). The CDR3 is 13 amino acids. V lost 1 base, J lost 10 bases, and 11 bases lay in between. The CDR3 spells CASSLGSSDEQFF. CDR3 DNA sequence: TGTGCCAGCAGCTTAGGTAGCTCGGACGAGCAGTTCTTC.

The chain recombines TRBV7-6 with TRBJ1-1, with D perhaps matching TRBD1 (6 bases). The V and J ends lost 5 bases and 4 bases respectively, with 11 bases between them. The length of the CDR3 is 13 residues. Per the germline V gene, CDR1 is SGHVS and CDR2 is FNYEAQ. CDR3 bases: TGTGCCAGCAGCACAAACAGGGTCACTGAAGCTTTCTTT. Residues: CASSTNRVTEAFF.

The chain combines TRBV13 with TRBJ2-1; D is perhaps TRBD2 (8 bases). The germline V and J ends were trimmed by 3 bases and 10 bases, with 19 bases remaining between them. This CDR3 comprises 15 residues. Germline V lookup: CDR1 PRHDT, CDR2 FYEKMQ (reference sequence). This chain's CDR3 is CASSFGTAPGGEQFF. CDR3 coding DNA: TGTGCCAGCAGCTTCGGGACAGCGCCGGGGGGGGAGCAGTTCTTC.

The rearrangement links TRBV4-1 to TRBJ2-1; 7 nucleotides line up with TRBD1. The CDR3 has 17 amino acids. The germline gives CDR1 MGHRA, CDR2 YSYEKL. V lost 4 bases to trimming and J lost 0 bases; unmatched junction nucleotides: 9. CDR3 sequence: CASSLQQGTGSYNEQFF. The CDR3 DNA is TGCGCCAGCAGCCTTCAACAGGGGACGGGCTCCTACAATGAGCAGTTCTTC.

The chain has TRBV4-1 and TRBJ2-5; the match to TRBD1 covers 9 bases. The CDR3 totals 15 residues. The J segment lost 4 bases and the V segment lost 3 bases, leaving 6 bases of the junction unmatched. Germline CDR1 is MGHRA and CDR2 is YSYEKL. The CDR3 nucleotides read TGCGCCAGCAGCCAGTGGACAGGGGCCATAGAGACCCAGTACTTC. Its translation is CASSQWTGAIETQYF.

J is TRBJ2-3 and V is TRBV6-4, with 13 bases lining up with TRBD2. Germline-derived CDR1 and CDR2 are MRHNA and SNTAGT. Germline trimming cut 5 bases from V and 3 bases from J; bases unmatched to any gene: 2. CDR3 length: 15 residues. CDR3 protein: CASSQLAGGTDTQYF. The CDR3 DNA reads TGTGCCAGCAGTCAACTAGCGGGGGGGACAGATACGCAGTATTTT.

In its sample, this clone was seen a few times. The J gene is TRBJ1-2, the V gene TRBV29-1; 9 positions match TRBD1. Germline trimming cut 0 bases from V and 5 bases from J; bases unmatched to any gene: 7. The CDR3 loop spans 15 amino acids. Germline CDR1 and CDR2: SQVTM and ANQGSEA. CDR3: CSVEDAGTGRYGYTF. The CDR3 coding sequence is TGCAGCGTTGAAGATGCCGGGACAGGGAGGTATGGCTACACCTTC.

The CDR3 DNA is TGTGCCAGCAGACCGGACAGTTACAATGAGCAGTTCTTC. Encoded protein: CASRPDSYNEQFF. This chain uses TRBV5-4 with TRBJ2-1, with a tentative D call TRBD1 (6 bases). The germline V gene encodes CDR1 SGHNT and CDR2 YYREEE (reference sequence). V lost 5 bases and J lost 4, with 10 bases in between. The CDR3 loop spans 13 amino acids.

The chain employs TRBV30 and TRBJ2-1, with 10 nucleotides matching TRBD1. The V gene's germline CDR1 is GTSNPN and CDR2 SVGIG (reference sequence). V shed 2 bases, J shed 8 bases, and the junction held 15 bases outside the gene matches. CDR3 length: 17 residues. This CDR3 reads CAWSMTTGGESGHEQFF. The CDR3 nucleotides read TGTGCCTGGAGTATGACGACAGGGGGCGAATCTGGACATGAGCAGTTCTTC.

By sample fraction, this clone is medium-sized. This chain uses TRBV5-6 with TRBJ2-7; 9 bases are shared with TRBD1. Trimming removed 7 bases from V and 5 bases from J; junction bases left unmatched: 10. Germline V lookup: CDR1 SGHDT, CDR2 YYEEEE. There are 14 residues in the CDR3. The DNA for the CDR3 is TGTGCCAGCCGCACCCGGGACAGGGTACACGAGCAGTACTTC. It yields the protein CASRTRDRVHEQYF.

This clone occurred once. V usage is TRBV27 and J usage is TRBJ1-5; D call uncertain. Trimming cost V 3 bases and J 4 bases, with 10 bases left between them. In germline, CDR1 is MNHEY, CDR2 SMNVEV (reference sequence). This CDR3 region has 14 residues. The CDR3 sequence is CASSFSGVNQPQHF. Written as DNA, the CDR3 is TGTGCCAGCAGTTTCTCCGGGGTGAATCAGCCCCAGCATTTT.

The CDR3 here is CASSIDWGTAPERERLNEQFF. CDR3 nucleotides: TGTGCCAGTAGTATAGATTGGGGGACTGCACCTGAGCGGGAGCGACTCAATGAGCAGTTCTTC. This chain links TRBV19 with TRBJ2-1, with 8 positions matching TRBD2. The V gene end was trimmed by 0 bases and the J gene end by 6 bases; junction bases not matched to a gene: 22. Germline values: CDR1 LNHDA, CDR2 SQIVND (reference sequence). The CDR3 loop spans 21 amino acids.